This TCR beta chain was sequenced during a study of metastatic and nonmetastatic thyroid tumors. The wider study: Peripheral blood and tumor or nodule samples from malignant and benign thyroid patients were compared. The study's findings and limits: Malignant tumors reportedly showed significantly higher TCR beta diversity than benign nodules in both blood and tumor.

Patients had received no treatment of any kind before thyroid surgery. How the authors handled the data: In papillary thyroid cancer, a distant-metastasis classifier was built using CDR3 differences across clinicopathological groups. TCRdb ran MiXCR on the PCR reads. These V and J calls are TCRdb output, not the study's own analysis. Of about 41,000 clones listed, less than 35% are singletons. The length of the CDR3 is 13 residues. The germline gives CDR1 KGHSH, CDR2 LQKENI. Trimming took off 2 bases at V and 7 bases at J, with 12 bases between the two ends. A remark on this clone: Its specificity is not known.

Sequenced material: blood. The TCR originated in a male donor with papillary thyroid cancer or a benign thyroid nodule (not recorded which). Some clones in this sample may be carry-over from other donors' samples. This chain links TRBV18 with TRBJ2-7; no clear D gene. CDR3 nucleotide sequence: TGTGCCAGCTCACCAGATTCGCTACATGAGCAGTACTTC. Its translation is CASSPDSLHEQYF.